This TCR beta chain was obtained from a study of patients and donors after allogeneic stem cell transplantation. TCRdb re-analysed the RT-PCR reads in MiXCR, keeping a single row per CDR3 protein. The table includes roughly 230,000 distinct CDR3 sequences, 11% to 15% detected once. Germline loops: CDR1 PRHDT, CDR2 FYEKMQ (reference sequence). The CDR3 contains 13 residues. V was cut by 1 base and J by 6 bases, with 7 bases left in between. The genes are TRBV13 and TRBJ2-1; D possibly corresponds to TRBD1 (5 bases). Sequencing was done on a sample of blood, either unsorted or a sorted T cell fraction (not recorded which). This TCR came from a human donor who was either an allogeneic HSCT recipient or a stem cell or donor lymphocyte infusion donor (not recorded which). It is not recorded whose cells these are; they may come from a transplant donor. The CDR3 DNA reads TGTGCCAGCAGCTTAGATCAGGGCAATGAGCAGTTCTTC. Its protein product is CASSLDQGNEQFF.